The 11 T cell receptor beta chains below all came from one sample that was sequenced in a study of cytomegalovirus exposure and HLA in healthy donors. PCR employed 60 Vbeta and 13 Jbeta primers. Here immunoSEQ multiplex PCR was the method, and the copy in TCRdb shows in-frame clones only, minus some. The sample consists of under 200,000 clones, over 75% of them appearing once. Sequenced sample: PBMCs. These receptor sequences come from a man between 45 and 60 years old in good health and CMV-seropositive.

This clone was picked up one time. This chain links TRBV7-2 with TRBJ1-2; D is possibly TRBD1 (5 bases). The CDR3 loop spans 14 amino acids. CDR1 SGHTA and CDR2 FQGNSA come from the germline V gene. The V and J ends lost 5 bases and 4 bases respectively, with 14 bases between them. In DNA form, the CDR3 reads TGTGCCAGCAGCCCTGCTGGGGGGGGCTATGGCTACACCTTC. Translated, it gives CASSPAGGGYGYTF.

This clone was seen more than once but under ten times. The V call is TRBV11-3, the J call TRBJ2-1, with a weak D call TRBD2 (6 bases). V lost 5 bases and J lost 5, with 19 bases in between. Germline values: CDR1 SGHNT, CDR2 YENEEA. The CDR3 length is 16 residues. In DNA, the CDR3 is TGTGCCAGCAGCCAAAACACCGGGACTGGAAACAATGAGCAGTTCTTC. Protein product: CASSQNTGTGNNEQFF.

The V call is TRBV7-9, the J call TRBJ2-7; TRBD1 aligns across 7 bases. V lost 2 bases and J lost 2; bases outside the gene matches: 6. This CDR3 contains 15 residues. CDR1 SEHNR and CDR2 FQNEAQ come from the germline V gene (reference sequence). The chain's CDR3 is CASSLMFDRAYEQYF. CDR3 DNA sequence: TGTGCCAGCAGCTTAATGTTTGACAGGGCCTACGAGCAGTACTTC.

The genes are TRBV10-3 and TRBJ1-1; D is unclear. The CDR3 consists of 13 residues. V lost 5 bases and J 6 bases, leaving 13 bases between the germline ends. CDR1 ENHRY and CDR2 SYGVKD come from the germline V gene. The CDR3 loop reads CAISSAGNAEAFF. The DNA for the CDR3 is TGTGCCATCAGTTCGGCGGGAAACGCTGAAGCTTTCTTT.

The chain recombines TRBV2 with TRBJ1-1; weak D call: TRBD1 (5 bases). Germline lookup yields CDR1 SNHLY and CDR2 FYNNEI. V was trimmed by 7 bases and J by 1 base, leaving 10 bases between them. This CDR3 region has 13 residues. CDR3 region: CASNRGWNTEAFF. The CDR3 DNA sequence: TGTGCCAGCAATAGGGGTTGGAACACTGAAGCTTTCTTT. The whole variable domain, remainder taken from reference TRBV2 and TRBJ1-1, is EPEVTQTPSHQVTQMGQEVILRCVPISNHLYFYWYRQILGQKVEFLVSFYNNEISEKSEIFDDQFSVERPDGSNFTLKIRSTKLEDSAMYFCASNRGWNTEAFFGQGTRLTVV.

J is TRBJ2-3 and V is TRBV9, with a possible D match to TRBD2 (7 bases). From germline, CDR1 is SGDLS and CDR2 YYNGEE. There are 16 residues in the CDR3. Trimming left V 4 bases short and J 2 bases short, with 17 bases between. CDR3 protein: CASSFTGGGFTDTQYF. CDR3 DNA sequence: TGTGCCAGCAGCTTCACTGGGGGGGGCTTCACAGATACGCAGTATTTT. The variable domain in full, with the rest retrieved from reference TRBV9 and TRBJ2-3, is DSGVTQTPKHLITATGQRVTLRCSPRSGDLSVYWYQQSLDQGLQFLIQYYNGEERAKGNILERFSAQQFPDLHSELNLSSLELGDSALYFCASSFTGGGFTDTQYFGPGTRLTVL.

The V gene is TRBV7-8, the J gene TRBJ1-1; D gene unclear. The CDR3 spans 15 residues. The germline CDR1 and CDR2 sequences are SGHVS and FQNEAQ. V was trimmed by 2 bases and J by 1 base, leaving 11 bases between them. CDR3 amino acids: CASSLLRTENTEAFF. The CDR3 DNA reads as TGTGCCAGCAGCTTACTCAGGACTGAGAACACTGAAGCTTTCTTT.

V is TRBV2 and J is TRBJ1-3; D call uncertain. Germline CDR1 SNHLY, CDR2 FYNNEI. The CDR3 is 16 amino acids. The germline V and J ends were trimmed by 2 bases and 4 bases, with 15 bases remaining between them. CDR3 sequence reads: CASSELAGMGGNTIYF. CDR3 nucleotides: TGTGCCAGCAGTGAATTGGCCGGGATGGGCGGAAACACCATATATTTT. Filled out from reference TRBV2 and TRBJ1-3, the complete variable domain reads EPEVTQTPSHQVTQMGQEVILRCVPISNHLYFYWYRQILGQKVEFLVSFYNNEISEKSEIFDDQFSVERPDGSNFTLKIRSTKLEDSAMYFCASSELAGMGGNTIYFGEGSWLTVV.

This clone was counted a few times. This chain links TRBV6-1 with TRBJ2-2; D not certain. The V gene's germline CDR1 is MNHNS and CDR2 SASEGT. The CDR3 is made up of 11 amino acids. Trimming stripped 10 bases from V and 4 bases from J, with 7 bases between. CDR3 DNA sequence: TGTGCCATGTCATTCACCGGGGAGCTGTTTTTT. This codes for CAMSFTGELFF.

The rearrangement uses TRBV4-1 and TRBJ2-7, with D maybe TRBD2 (6 bases). The V end lost 4 bases, the J end lost 3 bases, and 10 bases lay between the germline ends. This CDR3 has 13 residues. The germline V gene encodes CDR1 MGHRA and CDR2 YSYEKL. The CDR3 region is CASSLGGVYEQYF. The CDR3 DNA reads as TGCGCCAGCAGCCTCGGGGGAGTCTACGAGCAGTACTTC.

The genes are TRBV5-1 and TRBJ2-6; TRBD1 matches at 9 bases. With 1 base clipped from V and 0 bases from J, the junction kept 14 bases outside the gene matches. The CDR3 contains 21 residues. Germline assignment: CDR1 SGHRS and CDR2 YFSETQ. The CDR3 nucleotides read TGCGCCAGCAGCTTGCCCCCGGGGACAGGGAAAAGTAGCTCTGGGGCCAACGTCCTGACTTTC. It codes for CASSLPPGTGKSSSGANVLTF.